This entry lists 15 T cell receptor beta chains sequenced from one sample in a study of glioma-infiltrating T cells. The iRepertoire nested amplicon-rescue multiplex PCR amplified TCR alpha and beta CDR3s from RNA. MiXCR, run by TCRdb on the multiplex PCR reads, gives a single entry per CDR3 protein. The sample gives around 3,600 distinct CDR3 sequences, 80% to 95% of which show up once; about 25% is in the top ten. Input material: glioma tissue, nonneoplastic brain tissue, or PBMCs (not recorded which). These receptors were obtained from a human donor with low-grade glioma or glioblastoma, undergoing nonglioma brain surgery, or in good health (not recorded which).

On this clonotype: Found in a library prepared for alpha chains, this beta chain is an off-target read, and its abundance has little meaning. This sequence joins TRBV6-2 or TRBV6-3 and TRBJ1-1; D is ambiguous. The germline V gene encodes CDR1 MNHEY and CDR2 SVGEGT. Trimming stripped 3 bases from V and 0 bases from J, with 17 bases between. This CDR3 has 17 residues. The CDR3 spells CASSYSQDSALNTEAFF. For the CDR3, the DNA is TGTGCCAGCAGTTATTCTCAAGATAGTGCTTTGAACACTGAAGCTTTCTTT.

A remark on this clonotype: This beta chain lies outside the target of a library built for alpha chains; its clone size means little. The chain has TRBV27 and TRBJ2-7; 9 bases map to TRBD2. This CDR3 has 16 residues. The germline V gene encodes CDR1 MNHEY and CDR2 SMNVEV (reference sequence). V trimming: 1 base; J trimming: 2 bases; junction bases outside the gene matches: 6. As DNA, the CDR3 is TGTGCCAGCAGTTTATGGTTAGCGGGGGCTCCCTACGAGCAGTACTTC. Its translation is CASSLWLAGAPYEQYF.

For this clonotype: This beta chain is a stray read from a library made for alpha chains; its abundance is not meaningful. The CDR3 DNA reads TGTGCTAGTGGTTTGGCACAGGGGGGCTCCTACAATGAGCAGTTCTTC. This codes for CASGLAQGGSYNEQFF. This rearrangement joins TRBV12-5 to TRBJ2-1; 8 nucleotides agree with TRBD1. CDR1 is LGHNT and CDR2 is FRNRAP in the germline V gene. The ends lost 1 base at V and 0 bases at J; junction bases unmatched: 2. The CDR3 is 16 amino acids. Variable domain in full (rest from reference TRBV12-5 and TRBJ2-1): DARVTQTPRHKVTEMGQEVTMRCQPILGHNTVFWYRQTMMQGLELLAYFRNRAPLDDSGMPKDRFSAEMPDATLATLKIQPSEPRDSAVYFCASGLAQGGSYNEQFFGPGTRLTVL.

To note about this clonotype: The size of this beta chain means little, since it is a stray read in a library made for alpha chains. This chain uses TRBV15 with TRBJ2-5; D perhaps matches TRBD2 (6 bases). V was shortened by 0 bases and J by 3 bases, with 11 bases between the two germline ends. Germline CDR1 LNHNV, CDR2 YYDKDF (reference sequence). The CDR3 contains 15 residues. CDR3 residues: CATSRDRASEETQYF. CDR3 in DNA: TGTGCCACCAGCAGAGATCGGGCTAGCGAAGAGACCCAGTACTTC.

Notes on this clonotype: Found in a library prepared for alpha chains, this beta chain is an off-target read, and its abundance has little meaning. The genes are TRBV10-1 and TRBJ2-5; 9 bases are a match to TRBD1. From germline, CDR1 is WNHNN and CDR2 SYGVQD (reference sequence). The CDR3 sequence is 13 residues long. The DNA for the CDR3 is TGCTCAACGGGACAGGGCCCCGCAGGGACCCAGTACTTC. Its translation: CSTGQGPAGTQYF.

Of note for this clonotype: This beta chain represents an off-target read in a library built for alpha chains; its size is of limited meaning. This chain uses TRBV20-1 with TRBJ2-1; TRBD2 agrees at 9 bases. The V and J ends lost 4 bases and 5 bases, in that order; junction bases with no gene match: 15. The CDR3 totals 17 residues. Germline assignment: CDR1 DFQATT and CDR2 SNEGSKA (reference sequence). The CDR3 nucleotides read TGCAGTGCTATTTTGCTGGCGGGAGGGCGCAAACACAATGAGCAGTTCTTC. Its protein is CSAILLAGGRKHNEQFF.

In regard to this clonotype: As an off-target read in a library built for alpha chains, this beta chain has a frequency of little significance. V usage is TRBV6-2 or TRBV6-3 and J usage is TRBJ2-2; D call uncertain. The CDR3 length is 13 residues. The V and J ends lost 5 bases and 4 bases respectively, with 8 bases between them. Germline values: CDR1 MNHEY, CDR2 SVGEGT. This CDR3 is CASSQEPTGELFF. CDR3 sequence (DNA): TGTGCCAGCAGTCAAGAGCCCACCGGGGAGCTGTTTTTT.

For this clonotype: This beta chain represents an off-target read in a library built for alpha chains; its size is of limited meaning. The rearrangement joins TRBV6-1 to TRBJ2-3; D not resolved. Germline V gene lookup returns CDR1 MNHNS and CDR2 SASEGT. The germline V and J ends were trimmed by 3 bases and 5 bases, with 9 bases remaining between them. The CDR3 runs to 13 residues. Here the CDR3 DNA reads TGTGCCAGCAGTGATAAGGTTGGAGATACGCAGTATTTT. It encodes CASSDKVGDTQYF.

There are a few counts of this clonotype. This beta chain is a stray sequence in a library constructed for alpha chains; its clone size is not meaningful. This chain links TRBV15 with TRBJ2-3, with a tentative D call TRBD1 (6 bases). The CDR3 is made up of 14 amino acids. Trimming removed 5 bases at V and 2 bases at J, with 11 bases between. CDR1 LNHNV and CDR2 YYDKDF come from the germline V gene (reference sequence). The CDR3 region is CATSGGSTTDTQYF. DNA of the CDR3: TGTGCCACCAGCGGGGGCTCCACCACAGATACGCAGTATTTT.

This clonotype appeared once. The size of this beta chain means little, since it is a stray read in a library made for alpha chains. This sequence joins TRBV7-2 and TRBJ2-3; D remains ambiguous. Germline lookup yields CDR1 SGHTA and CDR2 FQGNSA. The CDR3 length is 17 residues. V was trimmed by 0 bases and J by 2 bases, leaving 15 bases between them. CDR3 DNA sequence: TGTGCCAGCAGCTTAGCGACCGCCAGGTCCCCCACAGATACGCAGTATTTT. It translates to CASSLATARSPTDTQYF.

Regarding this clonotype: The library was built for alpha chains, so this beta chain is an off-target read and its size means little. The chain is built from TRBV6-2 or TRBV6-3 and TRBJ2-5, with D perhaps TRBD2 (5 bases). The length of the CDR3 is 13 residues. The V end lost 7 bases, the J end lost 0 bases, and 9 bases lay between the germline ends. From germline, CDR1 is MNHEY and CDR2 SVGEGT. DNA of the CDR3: TGTGCCAGCACCGGGGAAGACCAAGAGACCCAGTACTTC. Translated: CASTGEDQETQYF.

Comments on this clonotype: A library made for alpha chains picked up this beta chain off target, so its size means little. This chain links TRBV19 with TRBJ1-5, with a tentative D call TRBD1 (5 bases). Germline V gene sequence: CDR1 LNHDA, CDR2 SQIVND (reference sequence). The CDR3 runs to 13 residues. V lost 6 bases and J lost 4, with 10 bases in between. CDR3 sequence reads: CASSREWNQPQHF. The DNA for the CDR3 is TGTGCCAGTAGCAGGGAGTGGAATCAGCCCCAGCATTTT.

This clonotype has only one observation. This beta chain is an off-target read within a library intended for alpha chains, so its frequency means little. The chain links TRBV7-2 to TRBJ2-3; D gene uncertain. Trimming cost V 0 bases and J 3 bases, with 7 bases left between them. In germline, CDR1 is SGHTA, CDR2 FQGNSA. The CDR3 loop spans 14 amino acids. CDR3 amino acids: CASSLAPQTDTQYF. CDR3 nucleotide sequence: TGTGCCAGCAGCTTAGCGCCCCAGACAGATACGCAGTATTTT. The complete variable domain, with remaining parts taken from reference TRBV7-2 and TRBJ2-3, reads GAGVSQSPSNKVTEKGKDVELRCDPISGHTALYWYRQSLGQGLEFLIYFQGNSAPDKSGLPSDRFSAERTGGSVSTLTIQRTQQEDSAVYLCASSLAPQTDTQYFGPGTRLTVL.

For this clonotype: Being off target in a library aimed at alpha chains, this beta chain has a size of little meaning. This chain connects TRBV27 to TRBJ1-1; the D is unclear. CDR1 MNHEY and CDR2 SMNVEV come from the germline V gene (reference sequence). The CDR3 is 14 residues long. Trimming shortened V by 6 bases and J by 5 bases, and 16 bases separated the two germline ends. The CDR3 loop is CASRLRESGTEAFF. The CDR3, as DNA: TGTGCCAGCAGACTTAGGGAAAGTGGGACTGAAGCTTTCTTT.

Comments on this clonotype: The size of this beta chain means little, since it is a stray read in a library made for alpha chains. CDR3 nucleotides: TGTGCCAGCAGCTTACGACTATATGAAGGCACAGATACGCAGTATTTT. Translated, it gives CASSLRLYEGTDTQYF. V is TRBV7-2 and J is TRBJ2-3, with D perhaps TRBD2 (5 bases). The ends were cut back, 2 bases at V and 1 base at J, with 13 bases in the middle. This CDR3 region has 16 residues. Germline CDR1 and CDR2: SGHTA and FQGNSA.